The clone carrying this T cell receptor beta chain appeared a single time. This sample is part of a study of blood T cell repertoires in COVID-19. Study context: Specimens from acute and convalescent COVID-19 originated in the United States, Italy and Spain. The analysed material was cDNA or gDNA that came from T cells, B-cell-depleted T cells, or PBMCs.

Source study methods: By means of reference gene primer amplification, nucleated cell counts were estimated. The protocol was immunoSEQ multiplex PCR, while the TCRdb copy is restricted to in-frame clones and leaves out a portion. V, J and clone size were drawn from that table, and D and trimming were deduced from the DNA. This sample has about 140,000 clones, with roughly 79% found just once. The CDR3 has 16 residues. V dropped 3 bases and J dropped 4; count of bases not matched to a gene: 11. The germline gives CDR1 LNHDA, CDR2 SQIVND (reference sequence). The chain combines TRBV19 with TRBJ2-7; 8 positions match TRBD1. This clonotype was obtained from a human donor in a cohort sampled during active COVID-19. The sequencing sample was made of peripheral blood. CDR3 bases: TGTGCCAGTAGTATGACCGGGACAGGAAAAAGGTACGAGCAGTACTTC. This encodes CASSMTGTGKRYEQYF.